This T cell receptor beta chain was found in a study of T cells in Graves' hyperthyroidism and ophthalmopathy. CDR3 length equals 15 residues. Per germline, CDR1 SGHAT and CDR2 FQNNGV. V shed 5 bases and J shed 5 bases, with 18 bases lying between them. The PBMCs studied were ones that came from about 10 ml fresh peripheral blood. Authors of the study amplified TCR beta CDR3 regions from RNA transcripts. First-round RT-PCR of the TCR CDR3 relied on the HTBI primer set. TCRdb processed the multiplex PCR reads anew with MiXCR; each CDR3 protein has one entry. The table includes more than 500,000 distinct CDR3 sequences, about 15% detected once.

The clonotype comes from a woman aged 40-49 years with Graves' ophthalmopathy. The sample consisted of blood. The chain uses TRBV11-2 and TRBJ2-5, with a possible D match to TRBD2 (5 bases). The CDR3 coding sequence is TGTGCCAGCAGCAATGGCGGGTCCTCGAGGGAGACCCAGTACTTC. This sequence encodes CASSNGGSSRETQYF. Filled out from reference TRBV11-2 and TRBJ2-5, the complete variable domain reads EAGVAQSPRYKIIEKRQSVAFWCNPISGHATLYWYQQILGQGPKLLIQFQNNGVVDDSQLPKDRFSAERLKGVDSTLKIQPAKLEDSAVYLCASSNGGSSRETQYFGPGTRLLVL.